The 19 T cell receptor beta chains below were found in one sample sequenced in a study of CD8 T cells in ankylosing spondylitis. General observations from the study: Roughly eight highly homologous variants made up a TCR beta motif that seemed to typify ankylosing spondylitis blood.

TCRdb fed the 5' RACE reads into MiXCR, producing one record per CDR3 protein. The sample carries 450,000 to 550,000 distinct CDR3 sequences, roughly 5.3% recorded once. For these receptors, no antigen is known. The sample comprised blood, either unsorted or a sorted T cell fraction (not recorded which). The receptor source for this set is a male donor with ankylosing spondylitis.

This clonotype was observed a few times. V and J are TRBV7-9 and TRBJ2-7; D is undetermined. The length of the CDR3 is 17 residues. Germline V gene data show CDR1 as SEHNR and CDR2 as FQNEAQ (reference sequence). V lost 5 bases to trimming and J lost 3 bases, with 23 bases between them. The CDR3 sequence: CASSQKNRARSDYEQYF. The CDR3 DNA is TGTGCCAGCAGCCAGAAAAACCGAGCGCGGAGCGACTACGAGCAGTACTTC. The full variable domain, with the rest looked up from reference TRBV7-9 and TRBJ2-7, is DTGVSQNPRHKITKRGQNVTFRCDPISEHNRLYWYRQTLGQGPEFLTYFQNEAQLEKSRLLSDRFSAERPKGSFSTLEIQRTEQGDSAMYLCASSQKNRARSDYEQYFGPGTRLTVT.

This clonotype was detected many times. In DNA form, the CDR3 reads TGTGCCATTGAGGACAGGGGTTCTGGAAACACCATATATTTT. It translates to CAIEDRGSGNTIYF. The V gene is TRBV10-3, the J gene TRBJ1-3; 9 bases line up with TRBD1. Trimming removed 9 bases from V and 1 base from J; junction bases left unmatched: 4. CDR3 length equals 14 residues. Germline loops: CDR1 ENHRY, CDR2 SYGVKD.

This clonotype was detected many times. The genes are TRBV7-9 and TRBJ1-2; D call uncertain. The ends were cut back, 4 bases at V and 6 bases at J, with 18 bases in the middle. The CDR3 totals 15 residues. From germline, CDR1 is SEHNR and CDR2 FQNEAQ (reference sequence). The CDR3 here is CASSSRTGRSDGYTF. In nucleotides, the CDR3 is TGTGCCAGCAGCTCCCGGACCGGACGGTCCGATGGCTACACCTTC.

In this sample, this clonotype turned up many times. The chain is built from TRBV20-1 and TRBJ2-7; tentative D call: TRBD1 (7 bases). The CDR3 sequence is 14 residues long. Per germline, CDR1 DFQATT and CDR2 SNEGSKA (reference sequence). V dropped 0 bases and J dropped 7 bases, with 16 bases sitting between them. CDR3 sequence (DNA): TGCAGTGCTAGAGATGACAGGGACTCTTCGGAGCAGTACTTC. Residues: CSARDDRDSSEQYF.

This clonotype was seen a handful of times. This sequence joins TRBV11-1 and TRBJ2-7, with D possibly TRBD1 on 5 matching bases. The CDR3 is 16 residues long. In germline, CDR1 is SGHAT, CDR2 FQDESV (reference sequence). V was clipped by 3 bases and J by 4 bases, with 19 bases between them. The CDR3 loop reads CASSFVIGAGRYEQYF. The CDR3, as DNA: TGTGCCAGCAGCTTTGTTATTGGGGCCGGGCGGTACGAGCAGTACTTC.

This clonotype was recorded at least ten times. This CDR3 is CSVDEAGGTGELFF. The CDR3 region has the DNA TGCAGCGTTGATGAGGCCGGTGGAACCGGGGAGCTGTTTTTT. This chain uses TRBV29-1 with TRBJ2-2; the D is unclear. Germline-derived CDR1 and CDR2 are SQVTM and ANQGSEA. V was cut by 3 bases and J by 5 bases, with 13 bases left in between. The CDR3 loop spans 14 amino acids.

In this sample, this clonotype turned up many times. This chain uses TRBV5-1 with TRBJ2-1; D assignment may be TRBD1 or TRBD2 (5 bases each). This CDR3 has 16 residues. Trimming took 5 bases from V and 0 from J, leaving 15 bases between them. Germline CDR1 is SGHRS and CDR2 is YFSETQ. In nucleotides, the CDR3 is TGCGCCAGCAGTACACTCCTTGGGGGCTCCTACAATGAGCAGTTCTTC. Translation: CASSTLLGGSYNEQFF.

This clonotype was found many times. The chain uses TRBV4-2 and TRBJ1-5; D uncertain. V lost 0 bases to trimming and J lost 1 base, with 10 bases between them. Germline V CDR1 and CDR2: LGHNA, YNFKEQ. This CDR3 contains 16 residues. CDR3 DNA sequence: TGTGCCAGCAGCCAAGACGGGGAGAGGAGCAATCAGCCCCAGCATTTT. It codes for CASSQDGERSNQPQHF.

In this sample, this clonotype turned up many times. The genes are TRBV12-3 or TRBV12-4 and TRBJ2-1; 8 bases are shared with TRBD2. Trimming removed 6 bases from V and 5 bases from J; junction bases left unmatched: 3. The CDR3 runs to 13 residues. The DNA for the CDR3 is TGTGCCAGCAGAGACGGGAGGGACAATGAGCAGTTCTTC. Its protein product is CASRDGRDNEQFF.

In its sample, this clonotype was seen many times. The V call is TRBV6-2 or TRBV6-3, the J call TRBJ2-1; no clear D. CDR1 MNHEY and CDR2 SVGEGT come from the germline V gene. Trimming pared 7 bases from V and 3 bases from J, leaving 13 bases between. This CDR3 comprises 14 residues. CDR3 DNA sequence: TGTGCCAGCACCTCCGGCGAGTTCTACAATGAGCAGTTCTTC. Encoded protein: CASTSGEFYNEQFF.

This clonotype has ten or more counts. Written as DNA, the CDR3 is TGCAGTCCCAGGGCCATTAACTATGGCTACACCTTC. Amino acid sequence: CSPRAINYGYTF. The chain has TRBV20-1 and TRBJ1-2; a possible D gene is TRBD1 (5 bases). Trimming removed 8 bases from V and 1 base from J, with 11 bases in between. Germline assignment: CDR1 DFQATT and CDR2 SNEGSKA (reference sequence). This CDR3 has 12 residues.

This clonotype was recorded many times. This sequence joins TRBV4-2 and TRBJ2-1; no clear D. In germline, CDR1 is LGHNA, CDR2 YNFKEQ. The V and J ends lost 4 bases and 12 bases respectively, with 16 bases between them. This CDR3 spans 13 amino acids. CDR3 loop: CASSPRIGLAQFF. The CDR3 bases are TGTGCCAGCAGCCCCCGTATCGGGTTGGCGCAGTTCTTC.

This clonotype occurred many times. The J gene is TRBJ2-7, the V gene TRBV6-1; 8 bases align to TRBD2. The CDR3 loop spans 14 amino acids. The V segment lost 8 bases and the J segment 7 bases; nucleotides outside the gene matches: 13. The germline CDR1 and CDR2 sequences are MNHNS and SASEGT. CDR3 protein: CASGVFIAGREQYF. The CDR3 DNA reads as TGTGCCAGCGGGGTGTTTATAGCGGGGAGAGAGCAGTACTTC.

This clonotype was recorded a few times. The genes are TRBV6-4 and TRBJ2-3, with a possible D match to TRBD2 (6 bases). The CDR3 contains 17 residues. The germline V and J ends were trimmed by 11 bases and 3 bases, with 27 bases remaining between them. Germline V gene lookup returns CDR1 MRHNA and CDR2 SNTAGT. As DNA, the CDR3 is TGTGCCCCGATATTGAATGGGGGGAGTAGAGGGACAGATACGCAGTATTTT. Residues: CAPILNGGSRGTDTQYF.

Regarding this clonotype: A read error may produce the germline difference seen at one junction end. This sequence joins TRBV20-1 and TRBJ2-3; 8 bases are shared with TRBD2. This CDR3 comprises 15 residues. The germline gives CDR1 DFQATT, CDR2 SNEGSKA (reference sequence). The chain's CDR3 is CSAIRGGLGTDTQNF. In DNA form, the CDR3 reads TGCAGTGCTATTCGGGGGGGCCTGGGCACAGATACGCAGAATTTT.

The rearrangement joins TRBV28 to TRBJ2-5; 9 bases align to TRBD2. The V segment lost 3 bases and the J segment 2 bases; nucleotides outside the gene matches: 7. Germline CDR1 is MDHEN and CDR2 is SYDVKM. This CDR3 spans 16 amino acids. The DNA for the CDR3 is TGTGCCAGCAGTTTCTTTGCGGGGGGGTATCAAGAGACCCAGTACTTC. Residues: CASSFFAGGYQETQYF.

This clonotype was counted many times. The chain couples TRBV7-2 to TRBJ1-1, with 7 positions matching TRBD1. The germline gives CDR1 SGHTA, CDR2 FQGNSA. Trimming took 2 bases from V and 3 from J; bases not matched to a gene: 6. This CDR3 spans 15 amino acids. CDR3 residues: CASSLNRGTDTEAFF. The CDR3 region has the DNA TGTGCCAGCAGCTTAAACAGGGGTACTGACACTGAAGCTTTCTTT.

This clonotype was seen a handful of times. V gene TRBV7-8 combines with J gene TRBJ2-2; D call uncertain. The germline gives CDR1 SGHVS, CDR2 FQNEAQ. CDR3 size: 15 residues. Trimming took off 1 base at V and 5 bases at J, with 11 bases between the two ends. CDR3 region: CASSLEVRYTGELFF. CDR3 bases: TGTGCCAGCAGCTTAGAGGTCCGCTATACCGGGGAGCTGTTTTTT.

This clonotype occurred many times. The chain combines TRBV27 with TRBJ2-2; 8 bases map to TRBD2. The germline CDR1 and CDR2 sequences are MNHEY and SMNVEV (reference sequence). The CDR3 contains 16 residues. The trim removed 6 bases at V and 2 bases at J, leaving 8 bases unmatched. CDR3 sequence reads: CASSQPGTRNTGELFF. The CDR3 nucleotides are TGTGCCAGCAGCCAACCCGGGACTAGAAACACCGGGGAGCTGTTTTTT.